This TCR beta chain was obtained from a study of siplizumab effects on memory and regulatory T cells. Germline CDR1 and CDR2: SNHLY and FYNNEI. The CDR3 consists of 15 residues. Trimming took off 4 bases at V and 4 bases at J, with 16 bases between the two ends. Points from the study as a whole: Relative to controls at approximately 25%, mappable alloreactive CD4+ clones exhibited a mean Treg-derived proportion of approximately 62% with siplizumab. There appeared to be greater diversity in naive T cells than in memory cells, and naive T cells seemed major contributors to the alloresponse.

Concerning this clone itself: Its antigen is unidentified.

This table comes from immunoSEQ multiplex PCR, and its TCRdb copy is limited to in-frame clones, with some not included. The data contain 60,000 to 65,000 clones, 65% to 80% of them singletons. The rearrangement uses TRBV2 and TRBJ1-1, with D perhaps TRBD1 (5 bases). This TCR derives from a human donor in good health. Sample: memory CD4+ T cells sorted from blood. In DNA, the CDR3 is TGTGCCAGCAGTGGAGCAAGGACATGGGGCACTGAAGCTTTCTTT. Amino acid sequence: CASSGARTWGTEAFF. The full variable domain, completed using reference TRBV2 and TRBJ1-1, is EPEVTQTPSHQVTQMGQEVILRCVPISNHLYFYWYRQILGQKVEFLVSFYNNEISEKSEIFDDQFSVERPDGSNFTLKIRSTKLEDSAMYFCASSGARTWGTEAFFGQGTRLTVV.